This TCR beta chain was sequenced during a study of blood T cell repertoires in COVID-19. For the study at large: Acute and convalescent COVID-19 specimens originated in the United States, Italy and Spain. Nucleic acid was either cDNA or gDNA, and it came from T cells, B-cell-depleted T cells, or PBMCs.

How the authors handled the data: How many nucleated cells were present was estimated from reference gene primer amplification. Libraries were prepared by immunoSEQ multiplex PCR; TCRdb keeps only in-frame clonotypes and omits some of them. D and trimming were read from the DNA, whereas the V and J calls and clone size are those reported in that table. The sample has about 190,000 clones, more than 75% seen once. Germline values: CDR1 SGHTA, CDR2 FQGNSA. The CDR3 is made up of 19 amino acids. The V and J ends lost 5 bases and 5 bases, in that order; junction bases with no gene match: 15. The V and J genes are TRBV7-2 and TRBJ2-3; 14 positions agree with TRBD2. This TCR derives from an elderly woman with acute or convalescent COVID-19. Sequenced: peripheral blood. The CDR3 nucleotides read TGTGCCAGCAGCCCCCAACCCACTCCCGGACTAGCGGGGGGAGATACGCAGTATTTT. It translates to CASSPQPTPGLAGGDTQYF.